These 23 T cell receptor beta chains share one sample of origin, sequenced in a study of blood T cell repertoires in COVID-19. The method was immunoSEQ multiplex PCR; TCRdb's version includes in-frame clones alone and lacks a portion of them. The sample has some 390,000 clones; around 84% are singletons. The specimen sequenced was peripheral blood. These receptors originate from a human donor in a cohort sampled during active COVID-19.

The rearrangement uses TRBV5-5 and TRBJ2-1; 9 nucleotides agree with TRBD1. Germline V CDR1 and CDR2: SGHKS, YYEKEE (reference sequence). V shed 2 bases and J 2 bases; nucleotides not matched to a gene: 5. This CDR3 is 16 amino acids long. CDR3: CASSFLRTGAYNEQFF. The DNA for the CDR3 is TGTGCCAGCAGCTTTCTCCGGACAGGGGCCTACAATGAGCAGTTCTTC.

The chain has TRBV27 and TRBJ2-2; TRBD2 agrees at 7 bases. Per germline, CDR1 MNHEY and CDR2 SMNVEV (reference sequence). The CDR3 runs to 18 residues. V lost 4 bases to trimming and J lost 6 bases; unmatched junction nucleotides: 17. CDR3: CASSYPQQWGGGSGELFF. In DNA, the CDR3 is TGTGCCAGCAGTTACCCACAACAGTGGGGGGGTGGGTCCGGGGAGCTGTTTTTT.

The CDR3 bases are TGTGCCAGCAGCCAAGACAGGGGGCTACCTGAAGCTTTCTTT. This translates into CASSQDRGLPEAFF. The genes are TRBV4-2 and TRBJ1-1; 8 positions match TRBD1. CDR1 and CDR2 (germline): LGHNA, YNFKEQ. The CDR3 extends over 14 amino acids. V dropped 0 bases and J dropped 6; count of bases not matched to a gene: 3.

The chain links TRBV29-1 to TRBJ2-1; TRBD2 matches 12 bases. Losses at the gene ends were 6 bases for V and 7 bases for J; bases not matched to a gene: 7. This CDR3 contains 14 residues. Looked up from germline, CDR1 is SQVTM and CDR2 is ANQGSEA. The CDR3 bases are TGCAGCGTGGCTAGCGGGGGGGCGTGGAATGAGCAGTTCTTC. Protein sequence: CSVASGGAWNEQFF.

The chain uses TRBV21-1 and TRBJ2-7; the table's D call of TRBD2 was not tested on the DNA. TRBV21-1 is noted as a pseudogene. This CDR3 contains 15 residues. The CDR3 nucleotides read TGTGCCAGCATCCTAACTGACCCCGGGGAGTACGAGCAGTACTTC. Translating it yields CASILTDPGEYEQYF.

The V gene is TRBV6-5, the J gene TRBJ1-4; tentative D call: TRBD1 (5 bases). V was cut by 7 bases and J by 0 bases, with 12 bases left in between. Germline V gene lookup returns CDR1 MNHEY and CDR2 SVGAGI. The CDR3 has 15 amino acids. The CDR3 DNA is TGTGCCAGCATTAAGACAGATCCAACTAATGAAAAACTGTTTTTT. This encodes CASIKTDPTNEKLFF.

The chain combines TRBV7-8 with TRBJ2-4; 10 nucleotides align to TRBD1. The V and J ends lost 1 base and 6 bases, in that order; junction bases with no gene match: 0. The germline CDR1 and CDR2 sequences are SGHVS and FQNEAQ. This CDR3 has 14 amino acids. CDR3 sequence: CASSLGDRGNIQYF. Written as DNA, the CDR3 is TGTGCCAGCAGCTTAGGGGACAGGGGAAACATTCAGTACTTC.

The rearrangement joins TRBV5-1 to TRBJ2-1; 7 positions match TRBD2. V trimming: 2 bases; J trimming: 5 bases; junction bases outside the gene matches: 1. Germline assignment: CDR1 SGHRS and CDR2 YFSETQ. The CDR3 extends over 13 amino acids. The CDR3 sequence is CASSFRGDNEQFF. For the CDR3, the DNA is TGCGCCAGCAGCTTCCGGGGGGACAATGAGCAGTTCTTC.

The rearrangement uses TRBV5-4 and TRBJ2-1; no clear D. Germline V gene data show CDR1 as SGHNT and CDR2 as YYREEE (reference sequence). Trimming shortened V by 1 base and J by 8 bases, and 10 bases separated the two germline ends. The CDR3 extends over 13 amino acids. The CDR3 sequence is CASSLSGFDEQFF. In DNA form, the CDR3 reads TGTGCCAGCAGCTTGTCCGGGTTCGATGAGCAGTTCTTC.

The gene calls are TRBV10-3 and TRBJ1-4, with 8 bases matching TRBD1. Germline V lookup: CDR1 ENHRY, CDR2 SYGVKD. Germline trimming cut 0 bases from V and 0 bases from J; bases unmatched to any gene: 0. This CDR3 has 16 amino acids. CDR3 sequence: CAISESTGATNEKLFF. The CDR3 DNA follows: TGTGCCATCAGTGAGTCGACAGGGGCAACTAATGAAAAACTGTTTTTT.

The V gene is TRBV18, the J gene TRBJ1-2; 11 bases match TRBD1. The germline gives CDR1 KGHSH, CDR2 LQKENI. This CDR3 comprises 15 residues. V gave up 3 bases and J gave up 7 bases; unmatched junction bases: 7. The DNA of the CDR3 is TGTGCCAGCTCACCCCGGACAGGGGGCGCATCTGGCTACACCTTC. Translating it yields CASSPRTGGASGYTF.

J is TRBJ2-5 and V is TRBV19, with TRBD2 identical over 13 bases. Germline V lookup: CDR1 LNHDA, CDR2 SQIVND (reference sequence). J gave up 1 base and V 4 bases, and 3 bases lay outside the gene matches. This CDR3 contains 16 residues. The CDR3 DNA reads TGTGCCAGTAGTAACGGACTAGCGGGGGCCCAAGAGACCCAGTACTTC. Translated, it gives CASSNGLAGAQETQYF.

This sequence joins TRBV27 and TRBJ1-5; 7 bases fit TRBD1. The V segment lost 7 bases and the J segment 8 bases; nucleotides outside the gene matches: 11. CDR3 length: 14 amino acids. Looked up from germline, CDR1 is MNHEY and CDR2 is SMNVEV (reference sequence). CDR3 protein: CASTPRRDREPQHF. The CDR3, as DNA: TGTGCCAGCACCCCCCGGCGTGACAGGGAGCCCCAGCATTTT.

The chain combines TRBV18 with TRBJ2-1; 8 nucleotides line up with TRBD2. The CDR3 runs to 16 residues. Germline V gene data show CDR1 as KGHSH and CDR2 as LQKENI. J gave up 9 bases and V 5 bases, and 15 bases lay outside the gene matches. The chain's CDR3 is CASSSAAGDVGGEQFF. In nucleotides, the CDR3 is TGTGCCAGCTCATCCGCAGCGGGAGATGTCGGCGGTGAGCAGTTCTTC.

This chain connects TRBV11-2 to TRBJ2-7; D is possibly TRBD1 (6 bases). The CDR3 contains 13 residues. Germline V lookup: CDR1 SGHAT, CDR2 FQNNGV. V lost 6 bases and J 0 bases, leaving 9 bases between the germline ends. In DNA, the CDR3 is TGTGCCAGCAGGGGACATTTCTCCTACGAGCAGTACTTC. Amino acid sequence: CASRGHFSYEQYF.

The chain carries TRBV7-2 and TRBJ2-3, with 14 bases aligning to TRBD2. The CDR3 has 18 residues. The germline gives CDR1 SGHTA, CDR2 FQGNSA. Trimming cost V 4 bases and J 4 bases; bases outside gene matches: 10. This chain's CDR3 is CASSSGLAGAFRSDTQYF. The DNA for the CDR3 is TGTGCCAGCAGCTCGGGACTAGCGGGAGCTTTTAGGTCAGATACGCAGTATTTT.

This sequence joins TRBV15 and TRBJ2-7, with a tentative D call TRBD1 (5 bases). V was cut by 0 bases and J by 6 bases, with 15 bases left in between. CDR1 LNHNV and CDR2 YYDKDF come from the germline V gene (reference sequence). The CDR3 runs to 15 residues. CDR3: CATSRDLPRGPEQYF. The CDR3 nucleotides read TGTGCCACCAGCAGAGACCTTCCAAGGGGTCCCGAGCAGTACTTC.

This clone was counted a few times. The sample carries other DNA sequences with the same CDR3. The chain is built from TRBV5-1 and TRBJ2-7; TRBD2 might be the D (5 bases). Germline V lookup: CDR1 SGHRS, CDR2 YFSETQ. The germline V and J ends were trimmed by 0 bases and 0 bases, with 7 bases remaining between them. This CDR3 region has 14 residues. The CDR3 region is CASSLAGSSYEQYF. CDR3 DNA: TGCGCCAGCAGCTTGGCGGGAAGCTCCTACGAGCAGTACTTC.

This chain links TRBV9 with TRBJ2-3, with D perhaps TRBD1 (6 bases). V lost 0 bases and J 3 bases, leaving 17 bases between the germline ends. This CDR3 is built from 17 residues. Per the germline V gene, CDR1 is SGDLS and CDR2 is YYNGEE. The CDR3 region has the DNA TGTGCCAGCAGCGTAGATCGGGGACAACTGGGGACAGATACGCAGTATTTT. This translates into CASSVDRGQLGTDTQYF.

This rearrangement joins TRBV7-3 to TRBJ2-1, with 10 bases lining up with TRBD2. J gave up 9 bases and V 4 bases, and 15 bases lay outside the gene matches. This CDR3 region has 17 residues. Germline CDR1 and CDR2: SGHTA and FQGTGA. As DNA, the CDR3 is TGTGCCAGCAGCTCAACGTCAGAGCGGGAGGGCCATATTGAGCAGTTCTTC. This translates into CASSSTSEREGHIEQFF.

The rearrangement joins TRBV7-6 to TRBJ2-3; the match to TRBD2 covers 8 bases. After removal of 4 bases from V and 2 bases from J, the junction contained 8 bases not matched to a gene. CDR1 SGHVS and CDR2 FNYEAQ come from the germline V gene. The CDR3 contains 16 residues. CDR3 DNA: TGTGCCAGCAGCTCAAGCGGGGGAACTGACACAGATACGCAGTATTTT. Encoded protein: CASSSSGGTDTDTQYF.

This clone appeared a few times. CDR3 DNA: TGTGCCAGCAGCAGGGCCAGCGGGGTAACCTACAATGAGCAGTTCTTC. Residues: CASSRASGVTYNEQFF. This chain links TRBV11-3 with TRBJ2-1; 7 nucleotides match TRBD2. J was trimmed by 2 bases and V by 5 bases; bases with no gene match: 9. In germline, CDR1 is SGHNT, CDR2 YENEEA. The CDR3 runs to 16 residues.

The V and J genes are TRBV5-1 and TRBJ1-5; 7 bases map to TRBD1. After removal of 2 bases from V and 5 bases from J, the junction contained 10 bases not matched to a gene. CDR1 and CDR2 (germline): SGHRS, YFSETQ. The CDR3 extends over 16 amino acids. The CDR3 region is CASSFQETGRDQPQHF. DNA of the CDR3: TGCGCCAGCAGCTTCCAGGAGACAGGGCGGGATCAGCCCCAGCATTTT.